One TCR beta chain is described in this entry. The antigen remains unidentified. TCRdb keeps only in-frame clones here, not all; method: immunoSEQ multiplex PCR. The sample shows about 92,000 clones, approximately 91% of them seen only once. The data were obtained in a study of T cell responses to AZD1222 COVID-19 vaccine. Background on the study: Investigators merged groups given second doses at roughly 4 or roughly 12 weeks. Study results and caveats: Compared with day 0, the breadth and depth of the Spike-specific TCR repertoire rose significantly after two doses of AZD1222. A mostly white British donor set with more females was recruited, and clonal diversity was possibly underestimated. Of the AZD1222 recipients, only 5 to 7 were seropositive at baseline.

In germline, CDR1 is SGDLS, CDR2 YYNGEE. This CDR3 spans 12 amino acids. Trimming removed 0 bases at V and 0 bases at J, with 0 bases between. The chain carries TRBV9 and TRBJ1-1; no clear D gene. This sequence was found in an adult in good health. Here the sequenced sample was peripheral blood, taken on day 0 of AZD1222 vaccination. Here the CDR3 DNA reads TGTGCCAGCAGCGTAGTGAACACTGAAGCTTTCTTT. Its translation: CASSVVNTEAFF.